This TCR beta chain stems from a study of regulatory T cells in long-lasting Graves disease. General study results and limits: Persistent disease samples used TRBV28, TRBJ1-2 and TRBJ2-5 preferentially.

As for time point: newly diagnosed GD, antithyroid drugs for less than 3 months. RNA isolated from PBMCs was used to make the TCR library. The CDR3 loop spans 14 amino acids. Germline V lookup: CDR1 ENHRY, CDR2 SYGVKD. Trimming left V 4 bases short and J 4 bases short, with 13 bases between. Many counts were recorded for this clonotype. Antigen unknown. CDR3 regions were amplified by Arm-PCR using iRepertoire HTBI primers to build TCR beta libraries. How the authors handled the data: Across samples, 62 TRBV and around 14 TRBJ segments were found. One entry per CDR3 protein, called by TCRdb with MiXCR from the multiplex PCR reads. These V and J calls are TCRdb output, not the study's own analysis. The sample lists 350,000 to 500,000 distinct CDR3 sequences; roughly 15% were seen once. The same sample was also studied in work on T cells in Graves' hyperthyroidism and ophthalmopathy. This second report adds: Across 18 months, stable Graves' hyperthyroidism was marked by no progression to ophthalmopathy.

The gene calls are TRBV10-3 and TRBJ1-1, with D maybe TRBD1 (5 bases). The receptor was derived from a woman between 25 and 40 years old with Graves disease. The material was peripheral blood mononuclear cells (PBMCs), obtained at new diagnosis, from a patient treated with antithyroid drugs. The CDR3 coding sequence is TGTGCCATCAGTGCAGACAGAGTCCTCACTGAAGCTTTCTTT. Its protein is CAISADRVLTEAFF.